This TCR beta chain stems from a study of cytomegalovirus exposure and HLA in healthy donors. Study as a whole: The 120 or so validation repertoires used a platform that matched the one used for the approximately 700 first-cohort repertoires, as a later analysis reported.

This table comes from immunoSEQ multiplex PCR, and its TCRdb copy is limited to in-frame clones, with some not included. The repertoire consists of 220,000 or so clones, with around 90% occurring once and the leading ten covering about 2%. The sequenced material came from PBMCs. The clonotype originates from a woman aged 18-29 years in good health and CMV-seropositive.

The DNA for the CDR3 is TGTGCCAGCAGTTTATCGAGTGAGACAGGAATCTACGAGCAGTACTTC. Amino acids: CASSLSSETGIYEQYF. This chain uses TRBV28 with TRBJ2-7, with a tentative D call TRBD1 (6 bases). V was cut by 1 base and J by 3 bases, with 16 bases left in between. CDR1 is MDHEN, CDR2 SYDVKM, per germline. The CDR3 has 16 residues. The full variable domain, with the rest looked up from reference TRBV28 and TRBJ2-7, is DVKVTQSSRYLVKRTGEKVFLECVQDMDHENMFWYRQDPGLGLRLIYFSYDVKMKEKGDIPEGYSVSREKKERFSLILESASTNQTSMYLCASSLSSETGIYEQYFGPGTRLTVT.